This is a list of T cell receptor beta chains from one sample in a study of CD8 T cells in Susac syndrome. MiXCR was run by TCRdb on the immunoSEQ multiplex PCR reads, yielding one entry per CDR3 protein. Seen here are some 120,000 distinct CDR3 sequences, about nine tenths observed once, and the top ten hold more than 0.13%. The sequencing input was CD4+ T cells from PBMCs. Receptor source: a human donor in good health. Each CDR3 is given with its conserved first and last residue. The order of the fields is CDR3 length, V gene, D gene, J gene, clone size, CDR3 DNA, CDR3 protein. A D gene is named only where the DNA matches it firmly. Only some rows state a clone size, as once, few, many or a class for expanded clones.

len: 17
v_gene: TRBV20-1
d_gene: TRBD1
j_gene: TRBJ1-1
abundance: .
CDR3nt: TGCAGTGCTAGGATCCCCAGGACAGGGGGCCGGAACACTGAAGCTTTCTTT
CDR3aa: CSARIPRTGGRNTEAFF

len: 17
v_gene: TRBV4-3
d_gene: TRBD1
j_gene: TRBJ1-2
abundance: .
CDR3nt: TGCGCCAGCAGCCAAGATCTGGGACAGGGAGAGAGGGATGGCTACACCTTC
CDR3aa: CASSQDLGQGERDGYTF

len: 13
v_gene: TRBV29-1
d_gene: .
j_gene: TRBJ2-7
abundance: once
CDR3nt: TGCAGCGTTGCGAAGGGGACGACCTACGAGCAGTACTTC
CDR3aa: CSVAKGTTYEQYF

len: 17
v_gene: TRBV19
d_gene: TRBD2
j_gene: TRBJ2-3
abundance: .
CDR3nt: TGTGCCAGTAGTAGCCCTTTGACTAGCGGGAGGGAGGATACGCAGTATTTT
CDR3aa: CASSSPLTSGREDTQYF

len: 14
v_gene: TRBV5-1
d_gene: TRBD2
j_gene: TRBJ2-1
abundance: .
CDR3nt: TGCGCCAGCGCCCTAGCGGGGTCGGGGGATGAGCAGTTCTTC
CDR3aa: CASALAGSGDEQFF

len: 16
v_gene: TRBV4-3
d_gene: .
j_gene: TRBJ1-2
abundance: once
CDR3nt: TGCGCCAGCAGCCAAGACCACCCGGGGCTCCGGAATGGCTACACCTTC
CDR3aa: CASSQDHPGLRNGYTF

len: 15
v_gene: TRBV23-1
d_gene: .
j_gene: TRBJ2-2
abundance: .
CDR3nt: TGCGCCAGCAGTCATGGGGGGCGGTGGACCGGGGAGCTGTTTTTT
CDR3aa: CASSHGGRWTGELFF

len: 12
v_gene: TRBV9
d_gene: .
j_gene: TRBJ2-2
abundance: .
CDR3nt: TGTGCCAGCGAGGACGCCCCCGGGGAGCTGTTTTTT
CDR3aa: CASEDAPGELFF

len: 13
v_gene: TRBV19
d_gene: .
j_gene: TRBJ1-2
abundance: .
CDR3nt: TGTGCCAGCCAGAAGAGTTGGGTGTATGGCTACACCTTC
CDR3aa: CASQKSWVYGYTF

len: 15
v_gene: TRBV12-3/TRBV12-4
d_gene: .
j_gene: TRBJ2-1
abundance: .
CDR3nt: TGTGCCAGCAAAGGACAGTCAAGCTCCTACAATGAGCAGTTCTTC
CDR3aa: CASKGQSSSYNEQFF

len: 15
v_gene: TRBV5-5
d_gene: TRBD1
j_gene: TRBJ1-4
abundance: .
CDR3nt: TGTGCCAGCAGCTTGGCGATACAGGGGAGTGAAAAACTGTTTTTT
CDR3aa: CASSLAIQGSEKLFF

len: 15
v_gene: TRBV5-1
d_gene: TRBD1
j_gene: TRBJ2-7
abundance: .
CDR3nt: TGCGCCAGCAGCTTGGCCGTGACAGGGAGCCACGAGCAGTACTTC
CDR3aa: CASSLAVTGSHEQYF

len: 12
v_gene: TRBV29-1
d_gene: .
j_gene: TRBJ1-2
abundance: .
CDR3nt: TGCAGCGTTGTTCGTAACACCTATGGCTACACCTTC
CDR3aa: CSVVRNTYGYTF

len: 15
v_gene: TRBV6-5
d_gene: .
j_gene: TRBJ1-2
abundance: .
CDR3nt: TGTGCCAGCAGTTACTCGAGCGGAGAGGGCTATGGCTACACCTTC
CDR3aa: CASSYSSGEGYGYTF

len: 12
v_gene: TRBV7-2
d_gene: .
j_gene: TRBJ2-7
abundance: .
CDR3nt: TGTGCCAGCAGCTTATATCAGGACGAGCAGTACTTC
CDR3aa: CASSLYQDEQYF

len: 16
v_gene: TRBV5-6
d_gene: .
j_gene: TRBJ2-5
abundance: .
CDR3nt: TGTGCCAGCAGCCTTCTAGAGCGGCTCACCCGCGGGACCCAGTACTTC
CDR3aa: CASSLLERLTRGTQYF

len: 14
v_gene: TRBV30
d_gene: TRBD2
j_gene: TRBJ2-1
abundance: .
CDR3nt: TGTGCCTGGACCGGACTAGCGGGATACAATGAGCAGTTCTTC
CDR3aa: CAWTGLAGYNEQFF

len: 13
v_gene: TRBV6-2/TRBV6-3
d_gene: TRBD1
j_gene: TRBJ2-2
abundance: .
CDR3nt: TGTGCCAGCTGCAGGGGGCAGGGCGGGGAGCTGTTTTTT
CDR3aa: CASCRGQGGELFF

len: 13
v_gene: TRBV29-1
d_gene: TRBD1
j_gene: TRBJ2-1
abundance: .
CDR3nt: TGCAGCGTAACAGGGGGAAGCCCCTATGAGCAGTTCTTC
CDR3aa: CSVTGGSPYEQFF

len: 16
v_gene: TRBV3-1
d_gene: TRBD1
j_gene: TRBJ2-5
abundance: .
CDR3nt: TGTGCCAGCAGCCTCTCGGACGACAGGGGCCAAGAGACCCAGTACTTC
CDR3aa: CASSLSDDRGQETQYF

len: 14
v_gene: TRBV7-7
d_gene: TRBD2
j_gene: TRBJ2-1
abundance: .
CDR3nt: TGTGCTAGCAGCTTAGCGGGGACCGGGAATGAGCAGTTCTTC
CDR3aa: CASSLAGTGNEQFF

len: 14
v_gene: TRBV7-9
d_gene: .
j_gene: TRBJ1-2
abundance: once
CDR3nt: TGTGCCAGCAGCTTATCGGGGGGGTCTGGAGACTACACCTTC
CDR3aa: CASSLSGGSGDYTF

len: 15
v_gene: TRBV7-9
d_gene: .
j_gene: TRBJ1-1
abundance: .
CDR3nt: TGTGCCAGCAGCCCCCGGGAGCAGGGGAACACTGAAGCTTTCTTT
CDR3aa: CASSPREQGNTEAFF

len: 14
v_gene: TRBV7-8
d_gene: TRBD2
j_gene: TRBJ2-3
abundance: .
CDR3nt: TGTGCCAGCAGCTCAGTTGGGGGGAGGGCTACGCAGTATTTT
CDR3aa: CASSSVGGRATQYF

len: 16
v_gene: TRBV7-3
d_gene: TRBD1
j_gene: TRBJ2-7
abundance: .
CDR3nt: TGTGCCAGCAGCCGAGGGGGACAGGGGTTTCCCTACGAGCAGTACTTC
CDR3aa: CASSRGGQGFPYEQYF

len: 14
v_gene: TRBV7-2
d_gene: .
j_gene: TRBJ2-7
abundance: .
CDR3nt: TGTGCCAGCACCGAGGGCAGGGAACCTTACGAGCAGTACTTC
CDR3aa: CASTEGREPYEQYF

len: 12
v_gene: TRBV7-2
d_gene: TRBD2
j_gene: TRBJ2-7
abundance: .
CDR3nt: TGTGCCAGCAGCTGGGGGGGCTACGAGCAGTACTTC
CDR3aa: CASSWGGYEQYF

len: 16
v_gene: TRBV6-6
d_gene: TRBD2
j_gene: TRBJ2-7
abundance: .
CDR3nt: TGTGCCAGCAGTTCCCCCTTAGCGGGAGGGCTCCCCGAGCAGTACTTC
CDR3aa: CASSSPLAGGLPEQYF

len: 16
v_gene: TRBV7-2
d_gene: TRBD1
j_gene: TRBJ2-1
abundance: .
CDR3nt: TGTGCCAGCAGCCCTGGATGGGGACAGGTCGACAATGAGCAGTTCTTT
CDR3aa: CASSPGWGQVDNEQFF

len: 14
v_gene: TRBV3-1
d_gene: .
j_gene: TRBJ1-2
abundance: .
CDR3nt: TGTGCCAGCAGCCAAGGCCGGGGGGCCGCAGGCTACACCTTC
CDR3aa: CASSQGRGAAGYTF

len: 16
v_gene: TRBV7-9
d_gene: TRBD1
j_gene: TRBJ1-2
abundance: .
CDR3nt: TGTGCCGGGGTAAAAACCGGGCAGGGGGACCCCTATGGCTACACCTTC
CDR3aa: CAGVKTGQGDPYGYTF

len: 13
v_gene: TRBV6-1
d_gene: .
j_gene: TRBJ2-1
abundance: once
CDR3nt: TGTGCCAGCTTCAGGGGGGATGGCAATGAGCAGTTCTTC
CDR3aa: CASFRGDGNEQFF

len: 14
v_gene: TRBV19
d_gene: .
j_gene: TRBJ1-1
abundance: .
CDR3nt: TGTGCCAGTAGTATAAGCCAGGGCGGTGCTGAAGCTTTCTTT
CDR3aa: CASSISQGGAEAFF